This T cell receptor beta chain appears in the sequencing data of a study of blood T cells in healthy people across ages. This clonotype was detected many times. With V trimmed by 6 bases and J by 2 bases, 6 bases remained unmatched. Germline V gives CDR1 SGHTA, CDR2 FQGNSA. There are 14 residues in the CDR3. A second PCR, run for about 7 to 11 cycles, used a sample-barcoded 5' primer plus a J-beta primer mix. TCRdb recomputed calls from the 5' RACE reads with MiXCR, one row per CDR3 protein. The table lists hundreds of thousands of distinct CDR3 sequences, approximately 30% of them singletons. This receptor was taken from a woman older than 75 in good health. Specimen: blood. The chain recombines TRBV7-2 with TRBJ1-1, with 7 bases identical to TRBD1. This CDR3 reads CASSRDSSNTEAFF. In DNA form, the CDR3 reads TGTGCCAGCAGTAGGGACAGCTCCAACACTGAAGCTTTCTTT.